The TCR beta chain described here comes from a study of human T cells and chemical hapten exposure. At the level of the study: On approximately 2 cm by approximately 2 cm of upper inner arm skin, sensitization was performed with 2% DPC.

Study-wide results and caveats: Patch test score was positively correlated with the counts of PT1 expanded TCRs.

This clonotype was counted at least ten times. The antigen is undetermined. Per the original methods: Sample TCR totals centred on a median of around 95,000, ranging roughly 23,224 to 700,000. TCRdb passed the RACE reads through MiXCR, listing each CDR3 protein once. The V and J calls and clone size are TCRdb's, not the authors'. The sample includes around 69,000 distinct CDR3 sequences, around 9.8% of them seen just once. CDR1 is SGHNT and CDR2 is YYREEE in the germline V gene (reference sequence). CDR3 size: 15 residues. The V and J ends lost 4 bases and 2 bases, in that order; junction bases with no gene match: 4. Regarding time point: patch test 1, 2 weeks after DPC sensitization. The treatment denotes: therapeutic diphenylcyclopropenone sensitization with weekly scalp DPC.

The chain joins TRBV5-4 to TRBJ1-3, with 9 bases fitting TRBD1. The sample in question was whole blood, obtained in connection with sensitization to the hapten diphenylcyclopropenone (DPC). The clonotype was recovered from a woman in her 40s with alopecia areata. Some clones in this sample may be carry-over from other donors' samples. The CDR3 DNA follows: TGTGCCAGCAGCCCAGGGACAGGGCCTGGAAACACCATATATTTT. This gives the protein CASSPGTGPGNTIYF.